Included here is one T cell receptor (beta chain) sequence, with context. Germline V gives CDR1 MNHEY, CDR2 SVGAGI. The CDR3 runs 15 residues. V was clipped by 6 bases and J by 5 bases; unmatched bases: 6. Some clones are missing from TCRdb's copy, which holds only in-frame ones; the method was immunoSEQ multiplex PCR. The profile shows hundreds of thousands of clones, roughly 87% of them singletons. The sample belongs to a study of blood T cell repertoires in COVID-19. Looking at the study overall: Nucleic acid was either cDNA or gDNA, and it came from T cells, B-cell-depleted T cells, or PBMCs.

The chain combines TRBV6-5 with TRBJ1-6, with 8 positions matching TRBD1. Source material: PBMCs or T cells enriched from blood (not recorded which). This clonotype originated in a young woman who had recovered from COVID-19. CDR3 in DNA: TGTGCCAGCAGACAGGGACAGGCGAATAATTCACCCCTCCACTTT. This encodes CASRQGQANNSPLHF.